This entry lists 9 T cell receptor beta chains sequenced from one sample in a study of CD8 T cells in ankylosing spondylitis. Via MiXCR, TCRdb re-called the 5' RACE reads, giving one row per CDR3 protein. The table includes 35,000 or so distinct CDR3 sequences, about 15% detected once. Material: blood. Receptor source: a male donor with ankylosing spondylitis or in good health (not recorded which).

This clonotype has a handful of counts. The chain couples TRBV15 to TRBJ2-3, with D hard to call. The V end was cut by 1 base, the J end by 2 bases, with 10 bases between. The CDR3 sequence is 15 residues long. Germline V gene sequence: CDR1 LNHNV, CDR2 YYDKDF (reference sequence). The CDR3 protein is CATSRAGFFTDTQYF. The CDR3 nucleotides are TGTGCCACCAGCAGAGCGGGCTTCTTCACAGATACGCAGTATTTT.

At least ten counts were recorded for this clonotype. The chain uses TRBV27 and TRBJ2-1; 7 bases line up with TRBD1. The V and J ends lost 9 bases and 2 bases, in that order; junction bases with no gene match: 7. This CDR3 is built from 14 residues. Germline CDR1 is MNHEY and CDR2 is SMNVEV (reference sequence). In DNA form, the CDR3 reads TGTGCCAGACCCAGACAGGGACCCTACAATGAGCAGTTCTTC. It is translated as CARPRQGPYNEQFF.

This clonotype was recorded a few times. This chain uses TRBV20-1 with TRBJ2-1; D is uncertain. The CDR3 contains 12 residues. V lost 5 bases and J lost 3, with 8 bases in between. Germline V gene data show CDR1 as DFQATT and CDR2 as SNEGSKA (reference sequence). CDR3: CSARPNYNEQFF. CDR3 DNA sequence: TGCAGTGCTCGTCCGAACTACAATGAGCAGTTCTTC.

CDR3 sequence reads: CASSYSAGLASETQYF. The CDR3 DNA sequence: TGTGCCAGCAGTTACTCAGCCGGACTAGCGTCAGAGACCCAGTACTTC. V is TRBV6-2 or TRBV6-3 and J is TRBJ2-5, with 9 bases aligning to TRBD2. V lost 0 bases and J lost 4; bases outside the gene matches: 6. Germline V lookup: CDR1 MNHEY, CDR2 SVGEGT. This CDR3 spans 16 amino acids.

This clonotype showed up many times. The chain links TRBV27 to TRBJ2-1; D unclear. The germline gives CDR1 MNHEY, CDR2 SMNVEV (reference sequence). This CDR3 is 13 amino acids long. The germline V and J ends were trimmed by 7 bases and 2 bases, with 9 bases remaining between them. CDR3 amino acids: CASMALTYNEQFF. The CDR3 nucleotides read TGTGCCAGCATGGCTTTAACCTACAATGAGCAGTTCTTC.

This clonotype has only a few counts. The V and J genes are TRBV29-1 and TRBJ2-1, with 7 bases fitting TRBD2. Germline V lookup: CDR1 SQVTM, CDR2 ANQGSEA. The CDR3 has 14 residues. V lost 6 bases and J lost 7; bases outside the gene matches: 12. CDR3 DNA: TGCAGCGTGGGGGGGAGGAACTCCGTTAATGAGCAGTTCTTC. This translates into CSVGGRNSVNEQFF.

The V gene is TRBV29-1, the J gene TRBJ2-3; no clear D gene. The V end lost 4 bases, the J end lost 4 bases, and 9 bases lay between the germline ends. Per germline, CDR1 SQVTM and CDR2 ANQGSEA. The CDR3 has 12 residues. CDR3 DNA sequence: TGCAGCGTTGCGGTCTCTGCAGATACGCAGTATTTT. Its translation is CSVAVSADTQYF.

This sequence joins TRBV6-2 or TRBV6-3 and TRBJ2-2; D gene unclear. V shed 7 bases and J shed 0 bases, with 6 bases lying between them. Germline V CDR1 and CDR2: MNHEY, SVGEGT. The CDR3 has 13 amino acids. The CDR3 is CASTKSNTGELFF. CDR3 coding DNA: TGTGCCAGCACCAAGTCGAACACCGGGGAGCTGTTTTTT.

The chain carries TRBV7-2 and TRBJ2-7; no firm D call. Looked up from germline, CDR1 is SGHTA and CDR2 is FQGNSA. Between the trimmed V and J ends, which lost 1 base and 4 bases, there was a span of 8 bases. The CDR3 consists of 13 residues. DNA for the CDR3: TGTGCCAGCAGCTTAGACCCCGGGTACGAGCAGTACTTC. Translation gives CASSLDPGYEQYF.